Here is one TCR beta chain with its context. It has no known antigen specificity. No base quality values were provided; no much bigger clone lies one nucleotide off. This sample is part of a study of neurological immune-mediated disorders (dated by TCRdb to 2018 to 2020). About the investigation overall: Among the roughly 35 multiple sclerosis patients, around 31 had relapsing-remitting MS and 3 had secondary progressive MS. The cohort included some 70 subjects: about 15 with HAM/TSP, some 35 with multiple sclerosis, and around 20 healthy controls. The approximately 98 TCR-beta libraries included longitudinal samples, technical triplicates and paired sorted CD4+ and CD8+ T-cell subsets alongside PBMC samples. Peripheral blood TCR-beta repertoires from HTLV-I-associated myelopathy (HAM/TSP) patients, multiple sclerosis patients and healthy controls were compared by UMI-based sequencing. On the study overall, not on this receptor specifically: No clinical or MRI features were associated with the MS cluster, and the authors said that larger cohorts are needed. TCR clonal expansion was highest in HAM/TSP patients and lowest in MS patients, with MS patients falling below even healthy controls. Expanded clones from different subjects shared no identical CDR3 amino acid sequences, which suggests that TCR-beta repertoires were private in all groups. In phylogenetic analysis, the repertoires of 18 of 34 MS patients grouped into a cluster of related CDR3 sequences, which suggests a possible signature at the repertoire level.

To synthesize cDNA, template-switch 5'RACE was performed with a primer carrying a 10-nucleotide random unique molecular identifier so that each TCR transcript was tagged. Every sequencing run yielded over 180 million TCR-beta sequences covering 15-18 subjects. The RNeasy kit was used for extraction of total RNA. The KAPA Real-time Library Amplification kit was used to amplify TCR-beta VDJ regions with primers for the TCR constant region and the 5'RACE anchor. Sample indexes and Illumina adaptors were added in a first PCR, after which library yield was increased in a second PCR. The roughly 650 bp TCR product was size-selected on a 2% E-gel SizeSelection system after Ampure bead purification. Library quality was checked on a Bioanalyzer, concentration was measured with Qubit, and libraries were quantified with the Kapa Library Quantification kit before pooling. Paired-end 2 x 150 bp sequencing of the libraries was performed on an Illumina HiSeq 2500. To increase sequence diversity, roughly 24-32% phiX was spiked into each library pool. The paper's processing steps were these. Quality-filtered reads were processed with the UMI-based MiGEC pipeline, and over 90% of raw TCR sequences were removed by the MiGEC pipeline during error correction. VDJ genes were aligned to IMGT germline references, and each clonotype was defined by a unique CDR3 amino acid sequence together with V-J genes. VDJtools evaluated clonal expansion, Shannon diversity and CDR3 relatedness (CalcPairwiseDistances, ClusterSamples); CLCbio workbench built phylogenetic trees. Clones with at least 8 unique UMIs were defined as expanded, with this threshold being based on coefficient-of-variation modelling across technical triplicates. The public reads were run again by TCRdb, first through fastp at Q25 and then through MiXCR, and only productive beta chains were kept. Records with the same CDR3 protein are collapsed into one entry carrying the most frequent genes and DNA. The V and J calls come from TCRdb's annotation, not from the publication. The sample table contains tens of thousands of distinct CDR3 sequences; only one count was recorded for under 5% of them. The ten largest clones capture 1.9% of the sample.

According to the germline V gene, CDR1 reads SGHRS and CDR2 reads YFSETQ. From the cysteine up to the phenylalanine, the CDR3 has a length of 13 residues. Just the 39-base CDR3 DNA is kept, in frame starting at base 1. V loses 8 bases of germline sequence and J loses 0 bases, and the interval between the two ends is 9 bases. For sorted-subset TCR libraries, over 900,000 sorted CD4+ or CD8+ T cells were used. Multiple sclerosis patients were enrolled in a US clinical protocol evaluating disease progression by magnetic resonance imaging. Peripheral blood was subjected to Ficoll-Hypaque density gradient centrifugation to isolate PBMCs, which were then cryopreserved in liquid nitrogen. The study also sequenced paired sorted CD4+ and CD8+ subsets from healthy controls, HAM/TSP patients and MS patients.

The specimen was CD4+ T cells from blood. This clonotype was sampled from a woman between 40 and 55 years old with multiple sclerosis. The sequence is built from TRBV5-1 and TRBJ1-5; a confident D gene designation cannot be given. The DNA sequence reads TGCGCCAGGGACGCTAATAGCAATCAGCCCCAGCATTTT. Translated, this is CARDANSNQPQHF.